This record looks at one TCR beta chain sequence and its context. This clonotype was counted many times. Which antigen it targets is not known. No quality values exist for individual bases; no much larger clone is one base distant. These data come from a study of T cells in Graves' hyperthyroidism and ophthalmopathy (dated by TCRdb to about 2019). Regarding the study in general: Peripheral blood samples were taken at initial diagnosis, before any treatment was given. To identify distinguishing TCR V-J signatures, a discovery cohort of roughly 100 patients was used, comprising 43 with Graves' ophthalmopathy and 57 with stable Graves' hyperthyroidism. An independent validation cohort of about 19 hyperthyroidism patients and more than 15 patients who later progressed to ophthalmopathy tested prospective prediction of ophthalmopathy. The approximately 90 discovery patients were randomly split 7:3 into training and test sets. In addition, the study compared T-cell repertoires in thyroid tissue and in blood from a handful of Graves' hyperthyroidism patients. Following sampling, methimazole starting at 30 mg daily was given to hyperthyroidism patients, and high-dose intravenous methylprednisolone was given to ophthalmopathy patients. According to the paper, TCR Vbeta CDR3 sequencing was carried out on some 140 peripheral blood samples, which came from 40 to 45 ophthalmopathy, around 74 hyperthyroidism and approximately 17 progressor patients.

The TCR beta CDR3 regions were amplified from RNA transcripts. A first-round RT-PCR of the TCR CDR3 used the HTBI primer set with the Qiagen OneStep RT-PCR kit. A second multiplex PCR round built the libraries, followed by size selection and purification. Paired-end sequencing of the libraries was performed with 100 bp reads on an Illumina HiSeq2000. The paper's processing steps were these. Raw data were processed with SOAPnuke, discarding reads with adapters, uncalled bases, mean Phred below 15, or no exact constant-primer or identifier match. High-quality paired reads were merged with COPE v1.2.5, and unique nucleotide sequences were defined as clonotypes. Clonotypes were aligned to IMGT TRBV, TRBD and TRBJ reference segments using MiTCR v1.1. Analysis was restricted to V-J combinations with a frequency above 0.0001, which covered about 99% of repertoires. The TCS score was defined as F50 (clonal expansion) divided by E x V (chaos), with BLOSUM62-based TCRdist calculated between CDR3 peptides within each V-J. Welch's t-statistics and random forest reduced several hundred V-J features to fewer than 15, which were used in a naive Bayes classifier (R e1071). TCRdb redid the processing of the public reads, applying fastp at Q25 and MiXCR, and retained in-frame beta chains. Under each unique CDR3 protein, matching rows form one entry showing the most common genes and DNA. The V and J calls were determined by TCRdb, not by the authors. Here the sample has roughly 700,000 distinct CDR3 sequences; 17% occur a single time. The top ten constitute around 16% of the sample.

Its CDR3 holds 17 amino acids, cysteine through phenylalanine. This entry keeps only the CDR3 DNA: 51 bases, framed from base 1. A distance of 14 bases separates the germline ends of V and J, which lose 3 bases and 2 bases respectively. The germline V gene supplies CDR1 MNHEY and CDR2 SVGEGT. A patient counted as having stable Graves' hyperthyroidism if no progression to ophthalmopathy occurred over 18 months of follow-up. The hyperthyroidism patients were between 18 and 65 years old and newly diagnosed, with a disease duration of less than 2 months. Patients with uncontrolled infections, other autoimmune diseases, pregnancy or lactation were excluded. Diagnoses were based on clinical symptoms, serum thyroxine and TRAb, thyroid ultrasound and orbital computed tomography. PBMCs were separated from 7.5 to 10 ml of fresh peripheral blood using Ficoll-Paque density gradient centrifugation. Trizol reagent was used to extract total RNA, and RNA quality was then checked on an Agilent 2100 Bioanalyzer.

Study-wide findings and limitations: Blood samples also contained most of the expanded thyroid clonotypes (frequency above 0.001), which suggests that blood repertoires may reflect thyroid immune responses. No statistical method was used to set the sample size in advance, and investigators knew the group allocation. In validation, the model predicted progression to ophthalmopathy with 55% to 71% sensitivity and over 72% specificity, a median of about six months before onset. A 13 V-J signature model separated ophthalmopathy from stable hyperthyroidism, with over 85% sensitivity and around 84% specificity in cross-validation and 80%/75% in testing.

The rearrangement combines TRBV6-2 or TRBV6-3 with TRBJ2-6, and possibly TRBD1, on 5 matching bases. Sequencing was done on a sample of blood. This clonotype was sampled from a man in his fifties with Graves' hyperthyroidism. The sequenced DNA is TGTGCCAGCAGTTATCATGCAGGGTCCCCTGGGGCCAACGTCCTGACTTTC. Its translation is CASSYHAGSPGANVLTF.